This T cell receptor beta chain was observed in a study of shared clonotypes between healthy human individuals. The CDR3 is 13 amino acids. Deletions cut 2 bases from V and 5 bases from J, with 9 bases between. Germline V gives CDR1 MNHEY, CDR2 SVGAGI. Some clones are missing from TCRdb's copy, which holds only in-frame ones; the method was immunoSEQ multiplex PCR. The sample has about 1.5 million clones; approximately 98% are singletons. The healthy adult donors were HIV-negative and reported no recent acute infections or vaccinations. V and J are TRBV6-5 and TRBJ1-1; the D is unclear. The clonotype comes from a man younger than 45 in good health. The sequencing sample was made of naive CD4+ T cells sorted from blood. Subset of the sample: CD45RA+ positively selected. DNA of the CDR3: TGTGCCAGCAGTTACACACCCCAAACTGAAGCTTTCTTT. Its translation: CASSYTPQTEAFF.